The rows below give T cell receptor beta chains drawn from one sample of a study of shared clonotypes between healthy human individuals. The assay was immunoSEQ multiplex PCR, and TCRdb's table has in-frame clones only and misses some. The sample includes approximately 98,000 clones, approximately 70% of them seen just once. Material: memory CD8+ T cells sorted from blood. The receptors derive from a woman in her twenties or thirties in good health. The CDR3 runs from the conserved cysteine through the conserved F or W. D genes are given only for firm matches. The size entry is marked missing in some rows and otherwise reads once, few, many or a size class.

j_call: TRBJ2-7
d_call: TRBD2
v_call: TRBV11-2
clone_size: .
cdr3_aa: CASSLGTSAYEQYF
cdr3_nt: TGTGCCAGCAGCTTAGGGACTAGCGCCTACGAGCAGTACTTC

j_call: TRBJ1-1
d_call: .
v_call: TRBV2
clone_size: once
cdr3_aa: CASRGGSRGGNTEAFF
cdr3_nt: TGTGCCAGCAGGGGGGGGAGCAGAGGAGGGAACACTGAAGCTTTCTTT

j_call: TRBJ2-1
d_call: TRBD1
v_call: TRBV19
clone_size: once
cdr3_aa: CASSTYRGRYNEQFF
cdr3_nt: TGTGCCAGTAGTACCTACAGGGGGAGGTACAATGAGCAGTTCTTC

j_call: TRBJ1-2
d_call: .
v_call: TRBV7-5
clone_size: .
cdr3_aa: CVRSEAQTFSNYGYTF
cdr3_nt: TGTGTCAGAAGCGAAGCCCAAACCTTCTCGAACTATGGCTACACCTTC

j_call: TRBJ2-5
d_call: TRBD2
v_call: TRBV5-8
clone_size: .
cdr3_aa: CASSGTGLAGGETQYF
cdr3_nt: TGTGCCAGCAGCGGAACGGGACTAGCGGGAGGAGAGACCCAGTACTTC

j_call: TRBJ2-1
d_call: TRBD1
v_call: TRBV19
clone_size: .
cdr3_aa: CASTGTGVYNEQFF
cdr3_nt: TGTGCCAGTACCGGGACAGGGGTTTACAATGAGCAGTTCTTC

j_call: TRBJ2-7
d_call: TRBD1
v_call: TRBV5-8
clone_size: .
cdr3_aa: CASSQVGTGAYEQYF
cdr3_nt: TGTGCCAGCAGCCAAGTCGGGACAGGGGCCTACGAGCAGTACTTC

j_call: TRBJ2-1
d_call: TRBD2
v_call: TRBV29-1
clone_size: .
cdr3_aa: CSVVPREFPYNEQFF
cdr3_nt: TGCAGCGTCGTCCCGCGGGAGTTCCCCTACAATGAGCAGTTCTTC

j_call: TRBJ2-7
d_call: .
v_call: TRBV5-4
clone_size: once
cdr3_aa: CASSLEGFGNEQYF
cdr3_nt: TGTGCCAGCAGCTTGGAGGGGTTTGGGAACGAGCAGTACTTC

j_call: TRBJ2-3
d_call: .
v_call: TRBV27
clone_size: few
cdr3_aa: CASSLSSISTDTQYF
cdr3_nt: TGTGCCAGCAGTTTAAGTTCGATTAGCACAGATACGCAGTATTTT

j_call: TRBJ2-1
d_call: .
v_call: TRBV5-1
clone_size: .
cdr3_aa: CASQPATGTHNEQFF
cdr3_nt: TGCGCCAGCCAGCCGGCGACCGGGACTCACAATGAGCAGTTCTTC

j_call: TRBJ1-1
d_call: .
v_call: TRBV9
clone_size: .
cdr3_aa: CASSPRSYTEAFF
cdr3_nt: TGTGCCAGCAGCCCCCGCAGCTACACTGAAGCTTTCTTT

j_call: TRBJ2-7
d_call: TRBD2
v_call: TRBV7-6
clone_size: .
cdr3_aa: CASSQEGAGDPYEQYF
cdr3_nt: TGTGCCAGCAGCCAAGAAGGGGCGGGAGATCCCTACGAGCAGTACTTC

j_call: TRBJ2-3
d_call: TRBD2
v_call: TRBV29-1
clone_size: few
cdr3_aa: CSWAGTSGRSADTQYF
cdr3_nt: TGCAGCTGGGCCGGGACTAGCGGGAGGAGCGCAGATACGCAGTATTTT

j_call: TRBJ1-2
d_call: .
v_call: TRBV5-1
clone_size: once
cdr3_aa: CASGRTATGGDYGYTF
cdr3_nt: TGCGCCAGCGGTCGGACAGCCACGGGAGGAGACTATGGCTACACCTTC

j_call: TRBJ2-1
d_call: TRBD1
v_call: TRBV28
clone_size: few
cdr3_aa: CASSFVTGVNRFF
cdr3_nt: TGTGCCAGCAGTTTTGTGACAGGGGTAAATCGGTTCTTC

j_call: TRBJ2-7
d_call: TRBD1
v_call: TRBV19
clone_size: .
cdr3_aa: CASSIESGGTYEQYF
cdr3_nt: TGTGCCAGTAGTATAGAATCAGGGGGCACCTACGAGCAGTACTTC

j_call: TRBJ2-5
d_call: .
v_call: TRBV5-4
clone_size: .
cdr3_aa: CASSFEGAEETQYF
cdr3_nt: TGTGCCAGCAGCTTTGAGGGAGCCGAAGAGACCCAGTACTTC

j_call: TRBJ2-7
d_call: .
v_call: TRBV2
clone_size: once
cdr3_aa: CAAGRGLTYEQYF
cdr3_nt: TGTGCCGCAGGGAGGGGGCTCACCTACGAGCAGTACTTC

j_call: TRBJ1-1
d_call: .
v_call: TRBV29-1
clone_size: .
cdr3_aa: CSVDLQGRNTEAFF
cdr3_nt: TGCAGCGTCGACTTACAGGGAAGGAACACTGAAGCTTTCTTT

j_call: TRBJ2-7
d_call: TRBD1
v_call: TRBV6-6
clone_size: .
cdr3_aa: CASSSGTGIYEQYF
cdr3_nt: TGTGCCAGCAGTTCAGGGACAGGGATCTACGAGCAGTACTTC

j_call: TRBJ1-1
d_call: TRBD1
v_call: TRBV5-1
clone_size: .
cdr3_aa: CASSQTGIPKAFF
cdr3_nt: TGCGCCAGCAGCCAGACAGGGATCCCCAAAGCTTTCTTT

j_call: TRBJ2-3
d_call: .
v_call: TRBV11-3
clone_size: .
cdr3_aa: CASSLLGTSTDTQYF
cdr3_nt: TGTGCCAGCAGCTTACTGGGGACAAGCACAGATACGCAGTATTTT

j_call: TRBJ2-5
d_call: .
v_call: TRBV28
clone_size: .
cdr3_aa: CASSRGRGARQETQYF
cdr3_nt: TGTGCCAGCAGTCGGGGGCGCGGAGCCCGGCAAGAGACCCAGTACTTC

j_call: TRBJ2-3
d_call: .
v_call: TRBV11-2
clone_size: .
cdr3_aa: CASRGGAADTQYF
cdr3_nt: TGTGCCAGCAGGGGGGGGGCGGCAGATACGCAGTATTTT

j_call: TRBJ2-7
d_call: .
v_call: TRBV5-1
clone_size: .
cdr3_aa: CASSPIQVTEDEQYF
cdr3_nt: TGCGCCAGCAGCCCAATTCAGGTGACGGAGGACGAGCAGTACTTC

j_call: TRBJ2-7
d_call: .
v_call: TRBV19
clone_size: .
cdr3_aa: CASSREYEQYF
cdr3_nt: TGTGCCAGTAGTAGGGAGTACGAGCAGTACTTC

j_call: TRBJ2-5
d_call: .
v_call: TRBV5-1
clone_size: .
cdr3_aa: CASSSTPTPLGETQYF
cdr3_nt: TGCGCCAGCAGCTCTACCCCGACACCCCTGGGAGAGACCCAGTACTTC

j_call: TRBJ2-2
d_call: .
v_call: TRBV28
clone_size: .
cdr3_aa: CASSPPRPRNTGELFF
cdr3_nt: TGTGCCAGCAGTCCACCCCGCCCCCGGAACACCGGGGAGCTGTTTTTT

j_call: TRBJ2-3
d_call: .
v_call: TRBV6-4
clone_size: .
cdr3_aa: CASSELGGTGTDTQYF
cdr3_nt: TGTGCCAGCAGTGAGCTAGGGGGGACCGGCACAGATACGCAGTATTTT

j_call: TRBJ2-1
d_call: TRBD2
v_call: TRBV25-1
clone_size: many
cdr3_aa: CASTPRETGYNEQFF
cdr3_nt: TGTGCCAGCACCCCGCGGGAGACGGGCTATAATGAGCAGTTCTTC

j_call: TRBJ2-2
d_call: .
v_call: TRBV6-4
clone_size: .
cdr3_aa: CASSDGTQNTGELFF
cdr3_nt: TGTGCCAGCAGTGACGGGACACAGAACACCGGGGAGCTGTTTTTT

j_call: TRBJ2-7
d_call: TRBD2
v_call: TRBV7-3
clone_size: many
cdr3_aa: CASSQGLAVSSYEQYF
cdr3_nt: TGCGCCAGCAGCCAAGGACTAGCGGTTTCATCCTACGAGCAGTACTTC

j_call: TRBJ1-5
d_call: TRBD1
v_call: TRBV28
clone_size: .
cdr3_aa: CASNGQGLSNQPQHF
cdr3_nt: TGTGCCAGCAACGGACAGGGTCTGAGCAATCAGCCCCAGCATTTT

j_call: TRBJ1-2
d_call: .
v_call: TRBV15
clone_size: .
cdr3_aa: CATSRDQTGSYYYGYTF
cdr3_nt: TGTGCCACCAGCAGAGATCAAACAGGTTCCTACTACTATGGCTACACCTTC

j_call: TRBJ2-1
d_call: TRBD2
v_call: TRBV28
clone_size: .
cdr3_aa: CASSPWTSGGNEQFF
cdr3_nt: TGTGCCAGCAGTCCTTGGACTAGCGGAGGCAATGAGCAGTTCTTC

j_call: TRBJ2-7
d_call: TRBD2
v_call: TRBV15
clone_size: once
cdr3_aa: CATSRLAGGFSVQYF
cdr3_nt: TGTGCCACCAGCAGATTAGCGGGAGGTTTCTCGGTGCAGTACTTC

j_call: TRBJ2-6
d_call: .
v_call: TRBV25-1
clone_size: few
cdr3_aa: CASSEGRAYSGANVLTF
cdr3_nt: TGTGCCAGCAGTGAGGGACGTGCATACTCTGGGGCCAACGTCCTGACTTTC

j_call: TRBJ1-5
d_call: .
v_call: TRBV15
clone_size: few
cdr3_aa: CATSGGSNGDIGNQPQHF
cdr3_nt: TGTGCCACCAGCGGGGGAAGCAATGGGGATATTGGGAATCAGCCCCAGCATTTT

j_call: TRBJ2-7
d_call: .
v_call: TRBV29-1
clone_size: .
cdr3_aa: CSVALTASYEQYF
cdr3_nt: TGCAGCGTTGCGCTGACAGCTTCCTACGAGCAGTACTTC

j_call: TRBJ2-7
d_call: .
v_call: TRBV5-1
clone_size: .
cdr3_aa: CASSFKGVEDEQYF
cdr3_nt: TGCGCCAGCAGCTTTAAGGGGGTTGAGGACGAGCAGTACTTC

j_call: TRBJ2-2
d_call: TRBD2
v_call: TRBV4-2
clone_size: few
cdr3_aa: CASSPHIIGTSGNTGELFF
cdr3_nt: TGTGCCAGCAGCCCGCATATCATAGGTACTAGCGGAAACACCGGGGAGCTGTTTTTT

j_call: TRBJ1-5
d_call: .
v_call: TRBV27
clone_size: once
cdr3_aa: CASSLRDPRNQPQHF
cdr3_nt: TGTGCCAGCAGTTTGAGGGACCCCCGCAATCAGCCCCAGCATTTT

j_call: TRBJ2-5
d_call: TRBD1
v_call: TRBV7-6
clone_size: .
cdr3_aa: CASSFYQGVVETQYF
cdr3_nt: TGTGCCAGCAGCTTTTATCAGGGGGTAGTGGAGACCCAGTACTTC

j_call: TRBJ1-2
d_call: .
v_call: TRBV6-4
clone_size: .
cdr3_aa: CASSTEGGNHYGYTF
cdr3_nt: TGTGCCAGCAGTACCGAAGGAGGGAATCACTATGGCTACACCTTC

j_call: TRBJ1-1
d_call: .
v_call: TRBV19
clone_size: few
cdr3_aa: CASSPRGNTEAFF
cdr3_nt: TGTGCCAGTAGTCCCCGAGGGAACACTGAAGCTTTCTTT

j_call: TRBJ1-5
d_call: .
v_call: TRBV7-9
clone_size: many
cdr3_aa: CASSSSITGIQPQHF
cdr3_nt: TGTGCCAGCAGCTCCAGCATTACCGGTATTCAGCCCCAGCATTTT

j_call: TRBJ2-5
d_call: TRBD2
v_call: TRBV5-6
clone_size: many
cdr3_aa: CASSLAPAGGRETQYF
cdr3_nt: TGTGCCAGCAGCTTGGCCCCAGCGGGAGGGCGGGAGACCCAGTACTTC

j_call: TRBJ2-3
d_call: TRBD2
v_call: TRBV6-4
clone_size: .
cdr3_aa: CASSVAGEGTDTQYF
cdr3_nt: TGTGCCAGCAGTGTAGCGGGAGAGGGCACAGATACGCAGTATTTT

j_call: TRBJ2-1
d_call: .
v_call: TRBV5-4
clone_size: few
cdr3_aa: CASSRDSTYNEQFF
cdr3_nt: TGTGCCAGCAGCCGGGACTCAACCTACAATGAGCAGTTCTTC

j_call: TRBJ2-7
d_call: .
v_call: TRBV2
clone_size: many
cdr3_aa: CASKAKAGSEQYF
cdr3_nt: TGTGCCAGCAAAGCGAAGGCCGGAAGCGAGCAGTACTTC

j_call: TRBJ2-2
d_call: .
v_call: TRBV6-4
clone_size: many
cdr3_aa: CASSEGANTGELFF
cdr3_nt: TGTGCCAGCAGTGAGGGGGCTAACACCGGGGAGCTGTTTTTT

j_call: TRBJ2-3
d_call: .
v_call: TRBV30
clone_size: .
cdr3_aa: CAWSNRGGPSTDTQYF
cdr3_nt: TGTGCCTGGAGCAATAGAGGCGGCCCAAGCACAGATACGCAGTATTTT

j_call: TRBJ2-5
d_call: .
v_call: TRBV25-1
clone_size: .
cdr3_aa: CASNSHESGDQETQYF
cdr3_nt: TGTGCCAGCAACTCCCATGAGAGCGGAGATCAAGAGACCCAGTACTTC

j_call: TRBJ2-3
d_call: .
v_call: TRBV11-2
clone_size: once
cdr3_aa: CASSLSTDTQYF
cdr3_nt: TGTGCCAGCAGCTTGTCCACAGATACGCAGTATTTT

j_call: TRBJ2-3
d_call: .
v_call: TRBV4-1
clone_size: .
cdr3_aa: CASSPQGLGTQYF
cdr3_nt: TGCGCCAGCAGCCCCCAGGGTCTAGGTACGCAGTATTTT

j_call: TRBJ2-7
d_call: TRBD2
v_call: TRBV14
clone_size: few
cdr3_aa: CASSQEWGLKSGSSYEQYF
cdr3_nt: TGTGCCAGCAGCCAAGAATGGGGCCTGAAGAGCGGGAGTTCCTACGAGCAGTACTTC